Listed here are 26 T cell receptor beta chains from one sample, sequenced in a study of patients and donors after allogeneic stem cell transplantation. MiXCR was run by TCRdb on the RT-PCR reads, yielding one entry per CDR3 protein. The sample includes some 150,000 distinct CDR3 sequences, about a third of them seen just once. What was sequenced was blood, either unsorted or a sorted T cell fraction (not recorded which). All receptors come from a human donor who was either an allogeneic HSCT recipient or a stem cell or donor lymphocyte infusion donor (not recorded which). It is not recorded whose cells these are; they may come from a transplant donor.

This clonotype was counted between two and nine times. The rearrangement uses TRBV12-3 or TRBV12-4 and TRBJ2-5; D is ambiguous. The V end lost 2 bases, the J end lost 5 bases, and 12 bases lay between the germline ends. This CDR3 comprises 14 residues. The chain's CDR3 is CASSLRAGRETQYF. CDR3 DNA: TGTGCCAGCAGTTTAAGGGCCGGAAGGGAGACCCAGTACTTC.

J is TRBJ1-1 and V is TRBV2, with 11 bases matching TRBD1. J was trimmed by 10 bases and V by 2 bases; bases with no gene match: 3. Germline V gene sequence: CDR1 SNHLY, CDR2 FYNNEI. CDR3 length equals 13 residues. Written as DNA, the CDR3 is TGTGCCAGCAGTGAATTGGGGACAGGGGGAGCTTTCTTT. This sequence encodes CASSELGTGGAFF.

A few counts support this clonotype. The chain is built from TRBV28 and TRBJ2-7, with D perhaps TRBD2 (6 bases). Germline CDR1 MDHEN, CDR2 SYDVKM. The length of the CDR3 is 13 residues. The V end was cut by 9 bases, the J end by 2 bases, with 14 bases between. This CDR3 reads CASGLRTPYEQYF. The CDR3 coding sequence is TGTGCCAGTGGACTACGGACCCCCTACGAGCAGTACTTC.

The genes are TRBV12-3 or TRBV12-4 and TRBJ2-7; no firm D call. The CDR3 extends over 14 amino acids. The ends were cut back, 3 bases at V and 1 base at J, with 10 bases in the middle. The CDR3 DNA is TGTGCCAGCAGTTTCCGGGTAGGGTCCTACGAGCAGTACTTC. Translation: CASSFRVGSYEQYF.

The rearrangement joins TRBV28 to TRBJ2-2; no reliable D call. In germline, CDR1 is MDHEN, CDR2 SYDVKM. This CDR3 contains 14 residues. V was cut by 6 bases and J by 6 bases, with 14 bases left in between. The CDR3 nucleotides are TGTGCCAGCAGCTCTGGACGGCGACCCGGGGAGCTGTTTTTT. It is translated as CASSSGRRPGELFF.

V gene TRBV7-8 combines with J gene TRBJ2-2; the D is unclear. Germline lookup yields CDR1 SGHVS and CDR2 FQNEAQ. Trimming stripped 3 bases from V and 4 bases from J, with 9 bases between. The length of the CDR3 is 14 residues. The CDR3 DNA is TGTGCCAGCAGCTTTGGTGCGGTCACCGGGGAGCTGTTTTTT. This translates into CASSFGAVTGELFF.

The chain links TRBV6-6 to TRBJ2-7; the match to TRBD1 covers 10 bases. The trim removed 5 bases at V and 2 bases at J, leaving 6 bases unmatched. CDR1 is MNHNY and CDR2 is SVGAGI in the germline V gene (reference sequence). CDR3 length: 15 residues. CDR3 amino acids: CASSRDRGVPYEQYV. The CDR3 region has the DNA TGTGCCAGCAGTAGGGACAGGGGTGTCCCCTACGAGCAGTACGTC.

CDR3: CASSPGPTQGDTQYF. The CDR3 bases are TGCGCCAGCAGCCCGGGACCGACACAGGGAGATACGCAGTATTTT. The chain recombines TRBV5-1 with TRBJ2-3; TRBD1 is a possible D gene (6 bases). The CDR3 is made up of 15 amino acids. V was cut by 4 bases and J by 5 bases, with 17 bases left in between. The V gene's germline CDR1 is SGHRS and CDR2 YFSETQ.

This clonotype was observed a handful of times. The chain couples TRBV6-5 to TRBJ1-2; D not certain. This CDR3 is built from 15 residues. Germline values: CDR1 MNHEY, CDR2 SVGAGI. V lost 0 bases and J lost 7, with 15 bases in between. The CDR3 nucleotides are TGTGCCAGCAGTTACTCAAGGGTGCAATTCGGTGGCTACACCTTC. It yields the protein CASSYSRVQFGGYTF.

This clonotype has just a few counts. The chain couples TRBV6-5 to TRBJ1-2, with TRBD1 as a possible D gene (6 bases). Trimming removed 5 bases from V and 4 bases from J, with 14 bases in between. Germline CDR1 MNHEY, CDR2 SVGAGI. The CDR3 consists of 14 residues. This CDR3 is CASSKGTGTYGYTF. The CDR3 nucleotides read TGTGCCAGCAGTAAGGGAACAGGGACCTATGGCTACACCTTC.

The chain has TRBV6-1 and TRBJ1-1, with 10 positions matching TRBD1. This CDR3 contains 15 residues. Germline-derived CDR1 and CDR2 are MNHNS and SASEGT. V lost 0 bases and J lost 3; bases outside the gene matches: 1. The DNA for the CDR3 is TGTGCCAGCAGTGAAGCCGGGACAGGGGACACTGAAGCTTTCTTT. Translated: CASSEAGTGDTEAFF.

The CDR3 region has the DNA TGTGCCAGCAGCGTAGCTAGCGGGGGCGAGACCCAGTACTTC. Translating gives CASSVASGGETQYF. The chain links TRBV9 to TRBJ2-5, with 10 bases fitting TRBD2. Germline CDR1 reads SGDLS; CDR2 reads YYNGEE. This CDR3 region has 14 residues. V lost 0 bases to trimming and J lost 5 bases; unmatched junction nucleotides: 1. Combining the CDR3 with reference TRBV9 and TRBJ2-5 gives the whole variable domain DSGVTQTPKHLITATGQRVTLRCSPRSGDLSVYWYQQSLDQGLQFLIQYYNGEERAKGNILERFSAQQFPDLHSELNLSSLELGDSALYFCASSVASGGETQYFGPGTRLLVL.

The chain carries TRBV9 and TRBJ2-3; 10 nucleotides line up with TRBD2. The CDR3 consists of 14 residues. Germline lookup yields CDR1 SGDLS and CDR2 YYNGEE. V lost 3 bases to trimming and J lost 6 bases; unmatched junction nucleotides: 4. The CDR3 spells CASSASGSSDTQYF. The CDR3 bases are TGTGCCAGCAGCGCTAGCGGGAGCAGTGATACGCAGTATTTT.

The V gene is TRBV29-1, the J gene TRBJ2-3, with 7 bases matching TRBD1. The V and J ends lost 7 bases and 5 bases, in that order; junction bases with no gene match: 12. The CDR3 contains 14 residues. The germline V gene encodes CDR1 SQVTM and CDR2 ANQGSEA. DNA for the CDR3: TGCAGCGCAGCATACAGGGGAGAGTTAGATACGCAGTATTTT. Its protein is CSAAYRGELDTQYF.

The genes are TRBV27 and TRBJ2-1; 10 positions match TRBD1. Germline CDR1 MNHEY, CDR2 SMNVEV (reference sequence). The CDR3 is 13 residues long. With V trimmed by 4 bases and J by 9 bases, 3 bases remained unmatched. CDR3 region: CASSWDRGTEQFF. CDR3 DNA sequence: TGTGCCAGCAGTTGGGACAGGGGAACTGAGCAGTTCTTC.

This rearrangement joins TRBV25-1 to TRBJ2-4; D not certain. This CDR3 has 14 residues. Trimming left V 6 bases short and J 13 bases short, with 22 bases between. Germline V gene data show CDR1 as MGHDK and CDR2 as SYGVNS. CDR3: CASSSHTPPPWQYF. The CDR3 DNA sequence: TGTGCCAGCAGCTCCCACACTCCACCTCCGTGGCAGTACTTC. Based on the CDR3 plus reference TRBV25-1 and TRBJ2-4, the full variable domain is EADIYQTPRYLVIGTGKKITLECSQTMGHDKMYWYQQDPGMELHLIHYSYGVNSTEKGDLSSESTVSRIRTEHFPLTLESARPSHTSQYLCASSSHTPPPWQYFGAGTRLSVL.

The CDR3 sequence: CASSDRQGPEAFF. CDR3 coding DNA: TGTGCCAGCAGTGATCGACAGGGCCCTGAAGCTTTCTTT. The chain has TRBV25-1 and TRBJ1-1; 7 bases fit TRBD1. The germline CDR1 and CDR2 sequences are MGHDK and SYGVNS. Unmatched junction bases numbered 4, after V lost 3 bases and J lost 6 bases. The CDR3 has 13 amino acids.

This clonotype was observed many times. V usage is TRBV10-3 and J usage is TRBJ1-5; D is unclear. Trimming left V 7 bases short and J 6 bases short, with 13 bases between. The CDR3 covers 13 residues. Germline values: CDR1 ENHRY, CDR2 SYGVKD. The CDR3 DNA sequence: TGTGCCATCAAAATCGGGGTTCGTCAGCCCCAGCATTTT. The encoded protein is CAIKIGVRQPQHF.

The sample holds a few counts of this clonotype. The J gene is TRBJ1-5, the V gene TRBV6-6, with D tentatively TRBD1 (5 bases). Germline V gene sequence: CDR1 MNHNY, CDR2 SVGAGI (reference sequence). This CDR3 comprises 14 residues. V was cut by 6 bases and J by 2 bases, with 11 bases left in between. The CDR3 nucleotides read TGTGCCAGCAGGGACGGAGGGGGCAATCAGCCCCAGCATTTT. Amino acids: CASRDGGGNQPQHF.

The genes are TRBV9 and TRBJ2-1, with no clear D. V lost 0 bases, J lost 7 bases, and 5 bases lay in between. The CDR3 totals 12 residues. CDR1 is SGDLS and CDR2 is YYNGEE in the germline V gene. CDR3 in DNA: TGTGCCAGCAGCGTAGAGGAGAATGAGCAGTTCTTC. Protein sequence: CASSVEENEQFF.

This clonotype was counted at least ten times. The gene calls are TRBV29-1 and TRBJ1-2, with unresolved D. Trimming pared 6 bases from V and 8 bases from J, leaving 13 bases between. CDR1 and CDR2 (germline): SQVTM, ANQGSEA. The CDR3 is 11 amino acids. CDR3 nucleotides: TGCAGCGTGGACGGGGTAGAAGGCTACACCTTC. Amino acids: CSVDGVEGYTF. The entire variable domain, with the rest obtained from reference TRBV29-1 and TRBJ1-2, is as follows: SAVISQKPSRDICQRGTSLTIQCQVDSQVTMMFWYRQQPGQSLTLIATANQGSEATYESGFVIDKFPISRPNLTFSTLTVSNMSPEDSSIYLCSVDGVEGYTFGSGTRLTVV.

V and J are TRBV3-1 and TRBJ1-6; D perhaps matches TRBD1 (6 bases). The germline CDR1 and CDR2 sequences are LGHDT and YNNKEL (reference sequence). The V and J ends lost 0 bases and 1 base respectively, with 7 bases between them. This CDR3 has 16 residues. CDR3 in amino acids: CASSQEGGSYNSPLHF. The CDR3 region has the DNA TGTGCCAGCAGCCAAGAAGGGGGTTCCTATAATTCACCCCTCCACTTT.

This clonotype has just a few counts. CDR3 sequence (DNA): TGTGCCAGCAGTGACCGCGACAGGTGGGACGAAAAACTGTTTTTT. Translated: CASSDRDRWDEKLFF. The chain recombines TRBV25-1 with TRBJ1-4, with D perhaps matching TRBD1 (6 bases). The CDR3 sequence is 15 residues long. Trimming cost V 3 bases and J 8 bases, with 16 bases left between them. Germline CDR1 MGHDK, CDR2 SYGVNS.

The chain links TRBV27 to TRBJ1-3, with D unresolved. V lost 6 bases and J 1 base, leaving 13 bases between the germline ends. This CDR3 has 15 residues. Germline CDR1 reads MNHEY; CDR2 reads SMNVEV (reference sequence). CDR3 protein: CASRAEGLSGNTIYF. CDR3 nucleotide sequence: TGTGCCAGCAGGGCTGAGGGTCTTTCTGGAAACACCATATATTTT.

V is TRBV6-2 or TRBV6-3 and J is TRBJ1-1, with D maybe TRBD1 (5 bases). The CDR3 length is 11 residues. V was trimmed by 7 bases and J by 5 bases, leaving 8 bases between them. CDR1 is MNHEY, CDR2 SVGEGT, per germline. The CDR3 protein is CASIGETEAFF. For the CDR3, the DNA is TGTGCCAGCATAGGGGAGACTGAAGCTTTCTTT.

This clonotype was observed many times. J is TRBJ2-1 and V is TRBV20-1; D uncertain. Trimming pared 4 bases from V and 9 bases from J, leaving 10 bases between. This CDR3 has 11 amino acids. In germline, CDR1 is DFQATT, CDR2 SNEGSKA (reference sequence). CDR3 in DNA: TGCAGTGCTACCCCCGAAGGTGAGCAGTTCTTC. This encodes CSATPEGEQFF.